These T cell receptor beta chains were read from a single sample in a study of shared clonotypes between healthy human individuals. Sequenced by immunoSEQ multiplex PCR; TCRdb stores in-frame clones only, minus some. The sample has around 2,000,000 clones; approximately 95% are singletons. The sequenced sample consisted of naive CD8+ T cells sorted from blood. These receptors originate from a man between 18 and 29 years old in good health. Both conserved end residues are part of each CDR3. Fields, in order: clone size, D gene, J gene, V gene, CDR3 DNA, CDR3 protein. D genes are given only for firm matches. Rows give clone size only sometimes, using once, few, many, or a class for an expanded clone.

NA NA TRBJ1-6 TRBV13 TGTGCCAGCAGCTTTGGGGAGAGCTCCTATAATTCACCCCTCCACTTT CASSFGESSYNSPLHF
NA NA TRBJ2-7 TRBV9 TGTGCCAGCAGCGTAGGGCAGGGAGGCTACGAGCAGTACTTC CASSVGQGGYEQYF
NA NA TRBJ2-1 TRBV12-5 TGTGCTAGTGGTTTGGCGGCGGGACAGTTATACAATGAGCAGTTCTTC CASGLAAGQLYNEQFF
NA TRBD2 TRBJ2-7 TRBV6-4 TGTGCCAGCAGTGTGCCCAGCGGGAGTCTTTTCTACGAGCAGTACTTC CASSVPSGSLFYEQYF
NA TRBD1 TRBJ1-5 TRBV30 TGTGCCTGGAGCGACAGGGGGGGACAGCCCCAGCATTTT CAWSDRGGQPQHF
NA NA TRBJ1-2 TRBV5-4 TGTGCCAGCAGCTTGGACCCAGACAGCCCCTATGGCTACACCTTC CASSLDPDSPYGYTF
NA NA TRBJ1-4 TRBV15 TGTGCCACCAGCAGCCCTGACAGCAATAATGAAAAACTGTTTTTT CATSSPDSNNEKLFF
once NA TRBJ1-2 TRBV29-1 TGCAGCACTCGAGGAGGGGCTAACTATGGCTACACCTTC CSTRGGANYGYTF
NA TRBD2 TRBJ2-1 TRBV27 TGTGCCAGCAGTCCTTTAGCGGGATTCTACAATGAGCAGTTCTTC CASSPLAGFYNEQFF
NA NA TRBJ2-7 TRBV13 TGTGCCAGCAGCGGCGGGACAGACTCGTCCTACGAGCAGTACTTC CASSGGTDSSYEQYF
NA NA TRBJ1-1 TRBV11-2 TGTGCCAGCAGCTGGAGTGGGAGTGAAGCTTTCTTT CASSWSGSEAFF
NA TRBD2 TRBJ2-3 TRBV6-5 TGTGCCAGCAGCTTGACTAGCGGGACCTCAGATACGCAGTATTTT CASSLTSGTSDTQYF
NA NA TRBJ2-3 TRBV30 TGTGCCTGGAGTGTTTCGTCTAGCACAGATACGCAGTATTTT CAWSVSSSTDTQYF
NA NA TRBJ1-6 TRBV13 TGTGCCAGCAGCGCGGCAGGGAGCTCCTATAATTCACCCCTCCACTTT CASSAAGSSYNSPLHF
NA TRBD2 TRBJ2-3 TRBV28 TGTGCCAGCAGTTTTACTAGCGGGGGCGCTAGCACAGATACGCAGTATTTT CASSFTSGGASTDTQYF
NA NA TRBJ1-2 TRBV5-1 TGCGCCAGCAGCTTGGGGTCGGTAGGCTATGGCTACACCTTC CASSLGSVGYGYTF
NA NA TRBJ2-7 TRBV11-2 TGTGCCAGCAGCGGGCAGCCTTCCTACGAGCAGTACTTC CASSGQPSYEQYF
NA TRBD1 TRBJ1-3 TRBV9 TGTGCCAGCAGCGTCAACCCGTGGGAAGGGGGCGAAAATGGAAACACCATATATTTT CASSVNPWEGGENGNTIYF
NA NA TRBJ1-2 TRBV4-1 TGCGCCAGCAGCCAAGACGCAGGGGCAATCTATGGCTACACCTTC CASSQDAGAIYGYTF
NA NA TRBJ2-7 TRBV7-2 TGTGCCAGCAGCTTAGAGGGGTTTAACCTTTGGTACGAGCAGTACTTC CASSLEGFNLWYEQYF
NA TRBD1 TRBJ1-5 TRBV6-5 TGTGCCAGCGGACAGGGGGCAATTAATCAGCCCCAGCATTTT CASGQGAINQPQHF
NA NA TRBJ2-1 TRBV27 TGTGCCAGCAGTTTTACAGTCTACAATGAGCAGTTCTTC CASSFTVYNEQFF